In its sample, the clone carrying this TCR beta chain was seen a few times. The data are from a study of response to subunit inactivated influenza vaccine. Germline CDR1 SGDLS, CDR2 YYNGEE. The CDR3 loop spans 15 amino acids. V lost 2 bases, J lost 4 bases, and 7 bases stayed unmatched. Each CDR3 protein is one row after TCRdb ran MiXCR on the RT-PCR reads. Of about 540,000 distinct CDR3 sequences detected, 20% to 25% appear once; the ten largest clones hold 2.5% to 3%. These data also formed part of another study, on T cells expressing NK-cell markers. From that study: 5'RACE template switching with UMIs generated TCR beta cDNA. Each TCR beta repertoire originated in sorted T cells that were CD3+CD56+NKG2C+, CD3+CD56+NKG2C- or CD3+CD56-NKG2C+. One of the eight sequenced donors was seronegative, whereas the other seven were HCMV-seropositive.

The chain carries TRBV9 and TRBJ2-3, with TRBD2 matching 7 bases. This clonotype was obtained from a man over 45 who received an inactivated influenza vaccine. The source material was CD4+ T cells sorted from PBMCs, sampled approximately 12 days after vaccination. CDR3 DNA sequence: TGTGCCAGCAGCGTCCGCGGGAGACCCCCAGATACGCAGTATTTT. Translating gives CASSVRGRPPDTQYF.